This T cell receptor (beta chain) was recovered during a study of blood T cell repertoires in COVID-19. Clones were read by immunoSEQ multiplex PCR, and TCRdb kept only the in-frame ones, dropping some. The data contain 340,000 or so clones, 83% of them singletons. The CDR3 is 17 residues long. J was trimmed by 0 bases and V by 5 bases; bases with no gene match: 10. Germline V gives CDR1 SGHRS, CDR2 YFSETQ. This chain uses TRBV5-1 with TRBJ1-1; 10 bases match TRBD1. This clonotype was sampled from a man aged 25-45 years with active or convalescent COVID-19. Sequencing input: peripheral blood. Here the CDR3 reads CASRRFPGTGVNTEAFF. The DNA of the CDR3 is TGCGCCAGCAGACGATTCCCGGGGACAGGGGTGAACACTGAAGCTTTCTTT.